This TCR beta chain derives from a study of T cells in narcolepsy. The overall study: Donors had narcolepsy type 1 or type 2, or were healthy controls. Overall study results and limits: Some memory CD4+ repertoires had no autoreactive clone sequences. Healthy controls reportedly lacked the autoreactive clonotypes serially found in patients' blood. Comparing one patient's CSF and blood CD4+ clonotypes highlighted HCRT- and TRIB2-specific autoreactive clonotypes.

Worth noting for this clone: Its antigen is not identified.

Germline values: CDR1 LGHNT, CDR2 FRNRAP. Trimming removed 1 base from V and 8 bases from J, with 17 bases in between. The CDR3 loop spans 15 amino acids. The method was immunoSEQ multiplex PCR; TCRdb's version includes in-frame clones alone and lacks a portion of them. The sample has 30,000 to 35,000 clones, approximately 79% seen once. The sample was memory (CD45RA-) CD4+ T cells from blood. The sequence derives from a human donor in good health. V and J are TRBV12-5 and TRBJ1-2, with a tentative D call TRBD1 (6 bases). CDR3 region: CASGLASVGGRGYTF. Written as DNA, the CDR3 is TGTGCTAGTGGTTTGGCCTCAGTGGGGGGCCGCGGCTACACCTTC.